These T cell receptor beta chains were read from a single sample in a study of a mutant IDH1 vaccine in newly diagnosed glioma. These receptors' antigens are unknown. TCRdb keeps only in-frame clones here, not all; method: immunoSEQ multiplex PCR. The table records roughly 120,000 clones, over 75% of them present only once. The material sequenced was PBMCs, taken from a glioma patient whose treatment included an IDH1 peptide vaccine. These receptors all come from a man between 40 and 49 years old with glioma. Both conserved end residues are part of each CDR3. D genes are given only for firm matches. A clone size is listed for some rows: how often the clone was seen (once, few, many), or a class if it is expanded.

TRBJ1-2,NA,TRBD1,TRBV4-3,TGCGCCAGCAGTCAAGATCGGAGGGGACCAGGGGGCGCTTACACCTTC,CASSQDRRGPGGAYTF
TRBJ2-7,NA,NA,TRBV11-1,TGTGCCAGCAGTCCTTACCGGCGGGGCACTGCCGAGCAGTACTTC,CASSPYRRGTAEQYF
TRBJ2-5,NA,NA,TRBV7-2,TGTGCCAGCAGCTTAGCTCAGCGAGGGGGACGGGCCCAGTACTTC,CASSLAQRGGRAQYF
TRBJ1-2,NA,TRBD1,TRBV4-3,TGCGCCAGCAGCCAAGGGGGGACAGGGTCGTCTGGAGGCTACACCTTC,CASSQGGTGSSGGYTF
TRBJ2-1,NA,TRBD2,TRBV28,TGTGCCAGCAGTTTAACTAGCGGGCTATACAATGAGCAGTTCTTC,CASSLTSGLYNEQFF
TRBJ1-1,few,NA,TRBV6-6,TGTGCCAGCAGTTACGACAGCAACACTGAAGCTTTCTTT,CASSYDSNTEAFF
TRBJ1-3,NA,NA,TRBV4-3,TGCGCCAGCAGCCAAGAACTGGGGGCGGGAAACACCATATATTTT,CASSQELGAGNTIYF
TRBJ1-2,few,TRBD1,TRBV30,TGTGCCTGGAGTGTTCGACGGGACAGAGGGTATGGCTACACCTTC,CAWSVRRDRGYGYTF
TRBJ2-3,NA,NA,TRBV5-1,TGCGCCAGCAGCTTGTTTGGGGTCCCCACAGATACGCAGTATTTT,CASSLFGVPTDTQYF
TRBJ1-4,NA,NA,TRBV9,TGTGCCAGCAGCCCCCGTATGGGGCAGGGAAACTGGGGTGAAAAACTGTTTTTT,CASSPRMGQGNWGEKLFF
TRBJ2-7,NA,TRBD2,TRBV7-6,TGTGCCAGCAGCTTAGCGACTAGCGGGGGGTTCTACGAGCAGTACTTC,CASSLATSGGFYEQYF
TRBJ2-7,NA,NA,TRBV4-2,TGTGCCAGCAGCCAAGATTGGGGGTCCTCCTACGAGCAGTACTTC,CASSQDWGSSYEQYF
TRBJ2-5,NA,NA,TRBV2,TGTGCCAGCAGTGAAGTGGTAGAGACCCAGTACTTC,CASSEVVETQYF
TRBJ1-2,NA,TRBD1,TRBV13,TGTGCCAGCAGCTTAGTTAAGGGACAGGGCCTCTATGGCTACACCTTC,CASSLVKGQGLYGYTF
TRBJ1-5,NA,NA,TRBV25-1,TGTGCCAGCAGCCCCGGGACTCTAGGTCAGCCCCAGCATTTT,CASSPGTLGQPQHF
TRBJ2-1,NA,NA,TRBV15,TGTGCCACCAGCATTTCGGGGGCCACCTCCTACAATGAGCAGTTCTTC,CATSISGATSYNEQFF
TRBJ2-2,NA,NA,TRBV2,TGTGCCAGCAGTGAATTGGCGAGGAGCACCGGGGAGCTGTTTTTT,CASSELARSTGELFF
TRBJ2-5,NA,NA,TRBV19,TGTGCCAGTAACCCGGGGGCCTCGTCCGAGACCCAGTACTTC,CASNPGASSETQYF
TRBJ1-2,once,NA,TRBV4-3,TGCGCCAGCAGCCAAGGGCGGGACTTTAATAACTATGGCTACACCTTC,CASSQGRDFNNYGYTF
TRBJ2-5,NA,NA,TRBV29-1,TGCAGCGTTGAAGAGGGGCGGCGTCAAGAGACCCAGTACTTC,CSVEEGRRQETQYF
TRBJ1-4,NA,NA,TRBV6-5,TGTGCCAGCAGTTACGGGGGAGAGAGTGAAAAACTGTTTTTT,CASSYGGESEKLFF
TRBJ2-7,NA,NA,TRBV11-3,TGTGCCAGCAGCTTAAATCCCAACGAGCAGTACTTC,CASSLNPNEQYF
TRBJ2-1,NA,NA,TRBV9,TGTGCCAGCAGCGTCACGGGGCTAGCGATTGGCTACAATGAGCAGTTCTTC,CASSVTGLAIGYNEQFF
TRBJ2-7,NA,TRBD2,TRBV5-1,TGCGCCAGCAGCAGTAGCGGGGACCTCTACGAGCAGTACTTC,CASSSSGDLYEQYF
TRBJ2-5,NA,NA,TRBV5-6,TGTGCCAGCAGCTTGGAGTGGTCGGGATTCTACGAACAGACCCAGTACTTC,CASSLEWSGFYEQTQYF
TRBJ2-7,NA,TRBD2,TRBV7-6,TGTGCCAGCAGCCGTGCAGGCGGGGGGTCCACCTACGAGCAGTACTTC,CASSRAGGGSTYEQYF
TRBJ2-7,NA,NA,TRBV2,TGTGCCAGCAACGAGGGGGGAGGCGAGCAGTACTTC,CASNEGGGEQYF
TRBJ2-2,NA,NA,TRBV6-5,TGTGCCAGCAGTTACAGGGTCGGCGGCGGGGAGCTGTTTTTT,CASSYRVGGGELFF
TRBJ2-1,few,NA,TRBV29-1,TGCAGCGTCCCAGGGCGGGACTACAATGAGCAGTTCTTC,CSVPGRDYNEQFF
TRBJ2-1,NA,NA,TRBV5-4,TGTGCCAGCAGCTTGGAACCCCGTAACAATGAGCAGTTCTTC,CASSLEPRNNEQFF
TRBJ1-5,NA,TRBD1,TRBV11-2,TGTGCCAGCAGCTTAGGGACAGGCTTTCAGCCCCAGCATTTT,CASSLGTGFQPQHF
TRBJ2-7,NA,TRBD2,TRBV14,TGTGCCAGCAGCCAAAAGCTAGCGGGAGCCTCCTACGAGCAGTACTTC,CASSQKLAGASYEQYF
TRBJ2-1,once,NA,TRBV6-5,TGTGCCAGCAGTTACTCGAGGAACGAGCAGTTCTTC,CASSYSRNEQFF
TRBJ1-1,NA,NA,TRBV27,TGTGCCAGCAGAATCTCCCAGGCCAACACTGAAGCTTTCTTT,CASRISQANTEAFF
TRBJ1-5,once,NA,TRBV7-8,TGTGCCAGCAGGGGGACCGCCTCGGCCAATCAGCCCCAGCATTTT,CASRGTASANQPQHF
TRBJ1-1,NA,NA,TRBV11-3,TGTGCCAGCAGTCCCAGACGGGGGTCGGAAGCTTTCTTT,CASSPRRGSEAFF
TRBJ2-5,NA,NA,TRBV28,TGTGCCAGCAGGGAGGAAGAGACCCAGTACTTC,CASREEETQYF
TRBJ2-1,NA,NA,TRBV6-6,TGTGCCAGCAGTTACGGGACAAGCTCCTACAATGAGCAGTTCTTC,CASSYGTSSYNEQFF
TRBJ2-2,NA,NA,TRBV4-3,TGCGCCAGCAGCCAAGATCGGTGGAACACCGGGGAGCTGTTTTTT,CASSQDRWNTGELFF
TRBJ2-5,NA,NA,TRBV6-6,TGTGCCAGCAGTTACTCTACGGGCAGCCCGACCCAGTACTTC,CASSYSTGSPTQYF
TRBJ2-2,NA,NA,TRBV19,TGTGCCAGTACCTCCCGTGTTGCCGGGGAGCTGTTTTTT,CASTSRVAGELFF
TRBJ2-2,NA,TRBD2,TRBV7-9,TGTGCCAGCAGCTCCGGACTAGGAAGGGGCGGGGAGCTGTTTTTT,CASSSGLGRGGELFF
TRBJ2-3,NA,TRBD2,TRBV15,TGTGCCACCAGCAGTACTAGGGGAGGGACAGATACGCAGTATTTT,CATSSTRGGTDTQYF
TRBJ1-2,NA,NA,TRBV5-6,TGTGCCAGCAGCCGACATGGTGACTCGGGCTACACCTTC,CASSRHGDSGYTF
TRBJ1-2,NA,NA,TRBV13,TGTGCCAGCAGACAGACATTTAACTATGGCTACACCTTC,CASRQTFNYGYTF
TRBJ2-7,NA,NA,TRBV7-6,TGTGCCAGCAGCTTAGCAATCGGAGGGGAGCAGTACTTC,CASSLAIGGEQYF